The T cell receptor beta chain under discussion was sequenced for a study of technical replicates of blood from a handful of donors (dated by TCRdb to 2016 to 2017). Details on this clone: Its antigen specificity is not known. No base quality values were provided; no much bigger clone lies one nucleotide off.

Spanning cysteine to phenylalanine, the CDR3 consists of 15 amino acids. Only the CDR3 portion is preserved as DNA: 45 bases, with reading frame beginning at the first base. CDR1 MNHEY and CDR2 SMNVEV were looked up in the germline V gene (reference sequence). V is pared back by 1 base and J by 3 bases, with 10 bases lying between the germline termini. Library construction relied on the immunoSEQ multiplex PCR assay. TCRdb obtained this table from immuneACCESS and retained in-frame rearrangements with V and J assigned. These tables miss some clones; where compared with another copy, unresolved V genes account for less than half of the shortfall, and the remainder is unexplained. This sample has 74,000 or so clones in its table, and 80% to 95% of those were observed once. The ten top clones hold about 0.35% of the sample.

Sequences were obtained from T cells isolated from PBMCs. The receptor was derived from a human donor in good health. The rearranged chain carries TRBV27 and TRBJ1-5, and TRBD1 may be the D gene, going by 5 matching bases. The nucleotide sequence is given as TGTGCCAGCAGTTTATGGCAGGGTGACAATCAGCCCCAGCATTTT. This gives the protein CASSLWQGDNQPQHF.